One and the same sample provided the 21 T cell receptor beta chains below, sequenced in a study of T cells in tumors after PD-1 blockade. Data came from immunoSEQ multiplex PCR; TCRdb stores just in-frame clones and leaves some out. The sample carries 7,500 to 9,500 clones, 55% to 65% recorded once. The sample consisted of tumor tissue, taken after anti-PD-1 treatment. The source of these receptors is a human donor with basal cell carcinoma.

The rearrangement uses TRBV5-5 and TRBJ2-1; the D gene is possibly TRBD1 (5 bases). The CDR3 totals 15 residues. V lost 0 bases, J lost 5 bases, and 12 bases lay in between. Germline CDR1 and CDR2: SGHKS and YYEKEE (reference sequence). This chain's CDR3 is CASSLVPQGDNEQFF. CDR3 nucleotides: TGTGCCAGCAGCTTGGTACCACAAGGGGACAATGAGCAGTTCTTC. Full variable domain (outside the CDR3, taken from reference TRBV5-5 and TRBJ2-1): DAGVTQSPTHLIKTRGQQVTLRCSPISGHKSVSWYQQVLGQGPQFIFQYYEKEERGRGNFPDRFSARQFPNYSSELNVNALLLGDSALYLCASSLVPQGDNEQFFGPGTRLTVL.

The chain couples TRBV6-5 to TRBJ1-1, with D maybe TRBD1 (5 bases). The V end was cut by 6 bases, the J end by 0 bases, with 11 bases between. This CDR3 comprises 14 residues. CDR1 and CDR2 (germline): MNHEY, SVGAGI. CDR3 DNA sequence: TGTGCCAGCAGACTGGGGGAAATGAACACTGAAGCTTTCTTT. It translates to CASRLGEMNTEAFF.

The chain links TRBV27 to TRBJ2-5; 9 nucleotides match TRBD2. The CDR3 is made up of 14 amino acids. Germline CDR1 and CDR2: MNHEY and SMNVEV (reference sequence). J lost 5 bases, V lost 3 bases, and 4 bases had no gene match. The CDR3: CASSFSGGQETQYF. CDR3 coding DNA: TGTGCCAGCAGTTTTAGCGGGGGCCAGGAGACCCAGTACTTC.

V usage is TRBV19 and J usage is TRBJ2-3; D ambiguous. Germline CDR1 reads LNHDA; CDR2 reads SQIVND (reference sequence). The V end was cut by 5 bases, the J end by 5 bases, with 14 bases between. This CDR3 is built from 14 residues. CDR3 coding DNA: TGTGCCAGTAGTCGAGCGACCAAGGTAGATACGCAGTATTTT. It yields the protein CASSRATKVDTQYF.

A few counts support this clone. This rearrangement joins TRBV2 to TRBJ1-1; 7 bases map to TRBD1. Per germline, CDR1 SNHLY and CDR2 FYNNEI. Trimming cost V 3 bases and J 13 bases; bases outside gene matches: 14. The CDR3 runs to 14 residues. The chain's CDR3 is CASSDGGRTGFGFF. In DNA form, the CDR3 reads TGTGCCAGCAGTGACGGGGGCAGGACAGGATTCGGTTTCTTT.

This chain links TRBV12-5 with TRBJ2-6, with D possibly being TRBD2 (5 bases). The CDR3 has 19 amino acids. Germline CDR1 reads LGHNT; CDR2 reads FRNRAP. V was trimmed by 5 bases and J by 4 bases, leaving 24 bases between them. CDR3 DNA: TGTGCTAGTGGTCCCACCCCGGGATATAAGGGCTTAGGGGCCAACGTCCTGACTTTC. Translation: CASGPTPGYKGLGANVLTF. Together with reference TRBV12-5 and TRBJ2-6, the CDR3 gives the full variable domain: DARVTQTPRHKVTEMGQEVTMRCQPILGHNTVFWYRQTMMQGLELLAYFRNRAPLDDSGMPKDRFSAEMPDATLATLKIQPSEPRDSAVYFCASGPTPGYKGLGANVLTFGAGSRLTVL.

The chain uses TRBV21-1 and TRBJ1-3; the D call TRBD1 from the table was never checked on the DNA. TRBV21-1 is annotated as a pseudogene. The CDR3 runs to 17 residues. For the CDR3, the DNA is TGTGCCAGCACCCAAAGAATTACAGGGAGCTCTGGAAACACCATATATTTT. It is translated as CASTQRITGSSGNTIYF.

This clone was seen a handful of times. This sequence joins TRBV27 and TRBJ1-2, with 10 bases matching TRBD1. CDR1 and CDR2 from the germline V gene are MNHEY and SMNVEV (reference sequence). The CDR3 covers 15 residues. J was trimmed by 4 bases and V by 6 bases; bases with no gene match: 8. The CDR3 bases are TGTGCCAGCAGATCCGGACAGGGGGGGGGCTATGGCTACACCTTC. Translating it yields CASRSGQGGGYGYTF.

The J gene is TRBJ2-7, the V gene TRBV29-1; 9 nucleotides align to TRBD1. The CDR3 totals 12 residues. Trimming at V came to 4 bases and at J to 7 bases, leaving 5 bases not matched to a gene. Germline lookup yields CDR1 SQVTM and CDR2 ANQGSEA. Written as DNA, the CDR3 is TGCAGCGTTGCACAGGGGGCGAGTGAGCAGTACTTC. Its protein is CSVAQGASEQYF.

The chain employs TRBV3-1 (or the pseudogene TRBV3-2) and TRBJ1-2, with D possibly TRBD1 on 5 matching bases. This CDR3 is 14 amino acids long. The germline V and J ends were trimmed by 7 bases and 8 bases, with 20 bases remaining between them. CDR1 and CDR2 from the germline V gene are LGHDT and YNNKEL (reference sequence). The CDR3 sequence: CASTSGRWSNGYTF. The CDR3 bases are TGTGCCAGCACCTCGGGACGCTGGTCTAACGGCTACACCTTC.

The V gene is TRBV5-1, the J gene TRBJ2-2; no reliable D call. V was shortened by 4 bases and J by 7 bases, with 5 bases between the two germline ends. The CDR3 runs to 11 residues. Germline lookup yields CDR1 SGHRS and CDR2 YFSETQ. CDR3 loop: CASSDLGELFF. In DNA, the CDR3 is TGCGCCAGCAGCGACCTCGGGGAGCTGTTTTTT.

The chain uses TRBV5-8 and TRBJ1-1; weak D call: TRBD1 (5 bases). Trimming cost V 0 bases and J 13 bases, with 19 bases left between them. The CDR3 covers 14 residues. CDR1 is SGHTS and CDR2 is YDEGEE in the germline V gene. CDR3 sequence (DNA): TGTGCCAGCAGCTTGGAAGGCCCAGGGTGGGAGGTTTTCTTT. As protein: CASSLEGPGWEVFF.

The rearrangement links TRBV2 to TRBJ2-5; 11 bases align to TRBD2. After removal of 4 bases from V and 7 bases from J, the junction contained 11 bases not matched to a gene. Germline CDR1 and CDR2: SNHLY and FYNNEI. CDR3 length: 16 amino acids. CDR3 region: CASSAELAGETGTQYF. Written as DNA, the CDR3 is TGTGCCAGCAGTGCGGAACTAGCGGGGGAGACCGGGACCCAGTACTTC.

V and J are TRBV15 and TRBJ1-5, with D possibly being TRBD1 (6 bases). V gave up 0 bases and J gave up 4 bases, with 7 bases separating them. The V gene's germline CDR1 is LNHNV and CDR2 YYDKDF (reference sequence). The CDR3 is made up of 14 amino acids. This CDR3 reads CATSRDTGNQPQHF. CDR3 bases: TGTGCCACCAGCAGAGATACAGGGAATCAGCCCCAGCATTTT. Full variable domain (missing parts from reference TRBV15 and TRBJ1-5): DAMVIQNPRYQVTQFGKPVTLSCSQTLNHNVMYWYQQKSSQAPKLLFHYYDKDFNNEADTPDNFQSRRPNTSFCFLDIRSPGLGDTAMYLCATSRDTGNQPQHFGDGTRLSIL.

The chain is built from TRBV19 and TRBJ1-5; 7 positions agree with TRBD1. The CDR3 length is 13 residues. Looked up from germline, CDR1 is LNHDA and CDR2 is SQIVND (reference sequence). V was clipped by 4 bases and J by 4 bases; unmatched bases: 1. CDR3 residues: CASSKDRNQPQHF. The CDR3, as DNA: TGTGCCAGTAGTAAGGACAGGAATCAGCCCCAGCATTTT.

This chain links TRBV2 with TRBJ2-3; 9 positions match TRBD1. This CDR3 comprises 19 residues. Losses at the gene ends were 6 bases for V and 4 bases for J; bases not matched to a gene: 20. Germline values: CDR1 SNHLY, CDR2 FYNNEI. The CDR3 bases are TGTGCCAGCAGACACGGACAGGGGTTAGAGACGATAGGGGCAGATACGCAGTATTTT. Amino acids: CASRHGQGLETIGADTQYF.

This chain's CDR3 is CATRFPSGAYTDTQYF. CDR3 bases: TGTGCCACCAGATTCCCTAGCGGGGCCTACACAGATACGCAGTATTTT. The chain combines TRBV24-1 with TRBJ2-3, with TRBD2 identical over 9 bases. The CDR3 has 16 residues. The V segment lost 7 bases and the J segment 2 bases; nucleotides outside the gene matches: 9. Germline V gives CDR1 KGHDR, CDR2 SFDVKD.

In this sample, this clone turned up a few times. CDR3 region: CASSLNRETQYF. The DNA for the CDR3 is TGCGCCAGCAGCCTCAACCGAGAGACCCAGTACTTC. The chain joins TRBV5-1 to TRBJ2-5; D gene unclear. V lost 4 bases to trimming and J lost 4 bases, with 8 bases between them. The CDR3 runs 12 residues. Germline assignment: CDR1 SGHRS and CDR2 YFSETQ.

CDR3: CASSLASGDGNQPQHF. Here the CDR3 DNA reads TGTGCCAGCAGCTTAGCGTCAGGGGACGGCAATCAGCCCCAGCATTTT. This chain connects TRBV7-9 to TRBJ1-5; D might be TRBD1 (6 bases). Germline V gene sequence: CDR1 SEHNR, CDR2 FQNEAQ (reference sequence). The CDR3 contains 16 residues. The germline V and J ends were trimmed by 0 bases and 2 bases, with 11 bases remaining between them. Together with reference TRBV7-9 and TRBJ1-5, the CDR3 gives the full variable domain: DTGVSQNPRHKITKRGQNVTFRCDPISEHNRLYWYRQTLGQGPEFLTYFQNEAQLEKSRLLSDRFSAERPKGSFSTLEIQRTEQGDSAMYLCASSLASGDGNQPQHFGDGTRLSIL.

The gene calls are TRBV27 and TRBJ1-5; 7 bases are a match to TRBD1. This CDR3 comprises 16 residues. J gave up 3 bases and V 4 bases, and 9 bases lay outside the gene matches. Germline loops: CDR1 MNHEY, CDR2 SMNVEV (reference sequence). CDR3 amino acids: CASSSKTGVANQPQHF. DNA of the CDR3: TGTGCCAGCAGTTCCAAAACAGGGGTGGCCAATCAGCCCCAGCATTTT.

The CDR3 sequence is CATRTQGRDTQYF. CDR3 DNA: TGTGCCACCAGAACCCAGGGGCGGGATACGCAGTATTTT. J is TRBJ2-3 and V is TRBV19, with D perhaps matching TRBD1 (6 bases). The V and J ends lost 10 bases and 6 bases respectively, with 17 bases between them. Germline CDR1 LNHDA, CDR2 SQIVND (reference sequence). This CDR3 is 13 amino acids long. The full variable domain, in which reference TRBV19 and TRBJ2-3 provide the parts outside the CDR3, is DGGITQSPKYLFRKEGQNVTLSCEQNLNHDAMYWYRQDPGQGLRLIYYSQIVNDFQKGDIAEGYSVSREKKESFPLTVTSAQKNPTAFYLCATRTQGRDTQYFGPGTRLTVL.